A selection of T cell receptor beta chains follows, all from one sample in a study of glioma-infiltrating T cells after dendritic cell vaccination. Sequencing used immunoSEQ multiplex PCR; TCRdb keeps in-frame clones, though not all of them. The table has about 82,000 clones, roughly 89% seen once. The sample in question was blood, obtained before dendritic cell vaccination. The receptors here all came from a human donor with glioblastoma. CDR3s include the opening cysteine and the closing phenylalanine or tryptophan. D genes are given only for firm matches. The size of a clone is reported for some rows only, either as once, few or many, or as a class for expanded clones.

clone size,D gene,V gene,J gene,CDR3 protein,CDR3 DNA
NA,NA,TRBV15,TRBJ1-5,CATSRDLSQPQHF,TGTGCCACCAGCAGAGATCTGAGTCAGCCCCAGCATTTT
NA,NA,TRBV28,TRBJ1-5,CASSNQGKSQPQHF,TGTGCCAGCAGTAACCAGGGGAAGTCTCAGCCCCAGCATTTT
once,TRBD2,TRBV10-3,TRBJ2-3,CAISEEASGVPDTQYF,TGTGCCATCAGTGAGGAGGCTAGCGGGGTGCCAGATACGCAGTATTTT
NA,TRBD1,TRBV19,TRBJ2-7,CASSSRDRGYEQYF,TGTGCCAGTAGTTCCCGGGACAGGGGTTACGAGCAGTACTTC
NA,TRBD2,TRBV7-6,TRBJ2-2,CASSRGTSGPANTGELFF,TGTGCCAGCAGCCGAGGGACTAGCGGGCCCGCGAACACCGGGGAGCTGTTTTTT
once,NA,TRBV2,TRBJ1-1,CASAYGGGDTEAFF,TGTGCCAGCGCGTACGGGGGAGGGGACACTGAAGCTTTCTTT
NA,TRBD2,TRBV27,TRBJ2-1,CASSFSTSGAVNEQFF,TGTGCCAGCAGTTTCTCGACTAGCGGGGCAGTTAATGAGCAGTTCTTC
NA,NA,TRBV5-1,TRBJ2-7,CASRSGVSSAYEQYF,TGCGCCAGCAGATCAGGGGTATCATCCGCCTACGAGCAGTACTTC
NA,TRBD1,TRBV5-4,TRBJ1-1,CASSPPGQGLGTEAFF,TGTGCCAGCAGCCCACCGGGACAGGGGTTGGGCACTGAAGCTTTCTTT
NA,NA,TRBV29-1,TRBJ2-1,CSVANSVYNEQFF,TGCAGCGTTGCCAATAGCGTGTACAATGAGCAGTTCTTC
NA,NA,TRBV27,TRBJ2-1,CASSDGDAGYNEQFF,TGTGCCAGCAGTGATGGGGACGCGGGGTACAATGAGCAGTTCTTC
NA,NA,TRBV30,TRBJ1-1,CAWSGLVEAFF,TGTGCCTGGAGTGGACTAGTTGAAGCTTTCTTT
NA,NA,TRBV5-3,TRBJ2-7,CARSLTPWSSYEQYF,TGTGCCAGAAGCCTGACCCCCTGGAGCTCCTACGAGCAGTACTTC
NA,NA,TRBV27,TRBJ1-1,CASSSIQGTEAFF,TGTGCCAGCAGTTCAATACAGGGCACTGAAGCTTTCTTT
NA,TRBD2,TRBV15,TRBJ2-1,CATSLAGSRRNEQFF,TGTGCCACCTCACTAGCGGGGTCCAGGAGGAATGAGCAGTTCTTC
once,NA,TRBV4-1,TRBJ2-7,CASSQGVGQLYEQYF,TGCGCCAGCAGCCAAGGGGTCGGACAGCTCTACGAGCAGTACTTC
NA,NA,TRBV4-1,TRBJ1-1,CASSQAVNRVGYTEAFF,TGCGCCAGCAGCCAAGCGGTGAACAGGGTGGGTTACACTGAAGCTTTCTTT
NA,TRBD1,TRBV6-1,TRBJ1-5,CASTVRGNQPQHF,TGTGCCAGCACCGTCAGGGGGAATCAGCCCCAGCATTTT
NA,NA,TRBV5-4,TRBJ1-1,CASSEDRLNTEAFF,TGTGCCAGCAGCGAGGACAGATTGAACACTGAAGCTTTCTTT
NA,TRBD1,TRBV11-2,TRBJ2-7,CASSLRSGTGAYEQYF,TGTGCCAGCAGCTTACGTTCCGGGACAGGGGCCTACGAGCAGTACTTC
NA,TRBD2,TRBV10-1,TRBJ2-3,CASSGWTSGNLDTQYF,TGCGCCAGCAGTGGTTGGACTAGCGGGAATTTAGATACGCAGTATTTT
NA,NA,TRBV5-4,TRBJ2-7,CASSLGRFSYEQYF,TGTGCCAGCAGCTTGGGCAGGTTCTCCTACGAGCAGTACTTC
NA,NA,TRBV6-1,TRBJ1-1,CASSGEGEFGDTEAFF,TGTGCCAGCAGTGGGGAAGGGGAATTTGGGGACACTGAAGCTTTCTTT
NA,TRBD1,TRBV5-4,TRBJ2-1,CASSLAPGQGYNEQFF,TGTGCCAGCAGCTTGGCTCCGGGACAGGGCTACAATGAGCAGTTCTTC
NA,TRBD1,TRBV9,TRBJ1-4,CASSVGVDRENEKLFF,TGTGCCAGCAGCGTAGGGGTGGACAGGGAAAATGAAAAACTGTTTTTT
NA,TRBD1,TRBV5-1,TRBJ2-5,CASSLGQGLAETQYF,TGCGCCAGCAGCTTGGGACAGGGTTTGGCAGAGACCCAGTACTTC
NA,NA,TRBV5-6,TRBJ2-3,CASSLVTAQYF,TGTGCCAGCAGTCTGGTGACAGCGCAGTATTTT
NA,NA,TRBV5-6,TRBJ1-2,CASSPGTPTYGYTF,TGTGCCAGCAGCCCCGGGACACCGACATATGGCTACACCTTC
NA,NA,TRBV6-5,TRBJ1-2,CASSYSQGDVYGYTF,TGTGCCAGCAGTTATTCTCAGGGCGATGTCTATGGCTACACCTTC
NA,NA,TRBV9,TRBJ2-1,CASSLGQPTGGEQFF,TGTGCCAGCAGCCTGGGACAGCCTACCGGGGGTGAGCAGTTCTTC
NA,NA,TRBV5-1,TRBJ1-1,CASSTTGRNTEAFF,TGCGCCAGCAGCACGACGGGAAGAAACACTGAAGCTTTCTTT
NA,TRBD2,TRBV11-3,TRBJ2-1,CASSLAGTSGNNEQFF,TGTGCCAGCAGCTTAGCTGGGACTAGCGGAAACAATGAGCAGTTCTTC
NA,NA,TRBV20-1,TRBJ2-1,CSLGQGNEQFF,TGCAGCCTGGGGCAGGGAAATGAGCAGTTCTTC
NA,TRBD1,TRBV9,TRBJ2-3,CASSVLPRQGGTDTQYF,TGTGCCAGCAGCGTACTTCCCCGGCAGGGGGGCACAGATACGCAGTATTTT
NA,NA,TRBV2,TRBJ2-4,CASSEAGGLAKNIQYF,TGTGCCAGCAGTGAAGCTGGAGGACTAGCCAAAAACATTCAGTACTTC
once,NA,TRBV7-9,TRBJ2-7,CASSPRSGWEQYF,TGTGCCAGCAGCCCCCGGTCAGGCTGGGAGCAGTACTTC
NA,TRBD1,TRBV5-6,TRBJ2-2,CASSLLGQGNPGELFF,TGTGCCAGCAGCCTTTTGGGACAGGGTAACCCCGGGGAGCTGTTTTTT
few,TRBD1,TRBV7-2,TRBJ2-2,CASPRGGQANTGELFF,TGTGCCAGCCCACGAGGGGGACAGGCGAACACCGGGGAGCTGTTTTTT
NA,NA,TRBV12-5,TRBJ1-5,CASGLGVLRDMAQHF,TGTGCTAGTGGTTTGGGAGTGCTTCGTGACATGGCCCAGCATTTT
NA,NA,TRBV5-1,TRBJ2-2,CASSLGGRELFF,TGCGCCAGCAGCTTGGGGGGCCGGGAGCTGTTTTTT
NA,NA,TRBV19,TRBJ1-2,CASTPTESTNYGYTF,TGTGCCAGTACTCCGACAGAAAGTACTAACTATGGCTACACCTTC
NA,NA,TRBV5-1,TRBJ1-1,CASSLPGGGAFF,TGCGCCAGCAGTTTACCCGGTGGTGGAGCTTTCTTT
NA,TRBD2,TRBV11-3,TRBJ2-3,CASSLGLAGRDTQYF,TGTGCCAGCAGCTTAGGGCTAGCGGGAAGGGATACGCAGTATTTT
NA,NA,TRBV4-1,TRBJ1-1,CASSQVGVGRNTEAFF,TGCGCCAGCAGCCAAGTCGGGGTTGGGCGAAACACTGAAGCTTTCTTT
NA,NA,TRBV15,TRBJ2-4,CATSRDRAAKNIQYF,TGTGCCACCAGCAGAGATCGTGCGGCCAAAAACATTCAGTACTTC